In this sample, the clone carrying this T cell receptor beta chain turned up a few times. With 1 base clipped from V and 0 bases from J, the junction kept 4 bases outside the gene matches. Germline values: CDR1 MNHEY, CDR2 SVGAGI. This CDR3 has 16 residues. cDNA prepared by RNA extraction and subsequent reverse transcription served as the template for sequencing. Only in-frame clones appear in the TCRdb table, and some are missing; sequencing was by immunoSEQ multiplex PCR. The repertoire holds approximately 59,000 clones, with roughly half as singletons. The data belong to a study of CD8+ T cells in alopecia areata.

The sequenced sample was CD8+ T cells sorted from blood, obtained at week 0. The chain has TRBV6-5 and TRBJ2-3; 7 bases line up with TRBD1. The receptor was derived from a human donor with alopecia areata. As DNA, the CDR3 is TGTGCCAGCAGTTACTTACCGACAGGGAGCACAGATACGCAGTATTTT. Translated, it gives CASSYLPTGSTDTQYF.